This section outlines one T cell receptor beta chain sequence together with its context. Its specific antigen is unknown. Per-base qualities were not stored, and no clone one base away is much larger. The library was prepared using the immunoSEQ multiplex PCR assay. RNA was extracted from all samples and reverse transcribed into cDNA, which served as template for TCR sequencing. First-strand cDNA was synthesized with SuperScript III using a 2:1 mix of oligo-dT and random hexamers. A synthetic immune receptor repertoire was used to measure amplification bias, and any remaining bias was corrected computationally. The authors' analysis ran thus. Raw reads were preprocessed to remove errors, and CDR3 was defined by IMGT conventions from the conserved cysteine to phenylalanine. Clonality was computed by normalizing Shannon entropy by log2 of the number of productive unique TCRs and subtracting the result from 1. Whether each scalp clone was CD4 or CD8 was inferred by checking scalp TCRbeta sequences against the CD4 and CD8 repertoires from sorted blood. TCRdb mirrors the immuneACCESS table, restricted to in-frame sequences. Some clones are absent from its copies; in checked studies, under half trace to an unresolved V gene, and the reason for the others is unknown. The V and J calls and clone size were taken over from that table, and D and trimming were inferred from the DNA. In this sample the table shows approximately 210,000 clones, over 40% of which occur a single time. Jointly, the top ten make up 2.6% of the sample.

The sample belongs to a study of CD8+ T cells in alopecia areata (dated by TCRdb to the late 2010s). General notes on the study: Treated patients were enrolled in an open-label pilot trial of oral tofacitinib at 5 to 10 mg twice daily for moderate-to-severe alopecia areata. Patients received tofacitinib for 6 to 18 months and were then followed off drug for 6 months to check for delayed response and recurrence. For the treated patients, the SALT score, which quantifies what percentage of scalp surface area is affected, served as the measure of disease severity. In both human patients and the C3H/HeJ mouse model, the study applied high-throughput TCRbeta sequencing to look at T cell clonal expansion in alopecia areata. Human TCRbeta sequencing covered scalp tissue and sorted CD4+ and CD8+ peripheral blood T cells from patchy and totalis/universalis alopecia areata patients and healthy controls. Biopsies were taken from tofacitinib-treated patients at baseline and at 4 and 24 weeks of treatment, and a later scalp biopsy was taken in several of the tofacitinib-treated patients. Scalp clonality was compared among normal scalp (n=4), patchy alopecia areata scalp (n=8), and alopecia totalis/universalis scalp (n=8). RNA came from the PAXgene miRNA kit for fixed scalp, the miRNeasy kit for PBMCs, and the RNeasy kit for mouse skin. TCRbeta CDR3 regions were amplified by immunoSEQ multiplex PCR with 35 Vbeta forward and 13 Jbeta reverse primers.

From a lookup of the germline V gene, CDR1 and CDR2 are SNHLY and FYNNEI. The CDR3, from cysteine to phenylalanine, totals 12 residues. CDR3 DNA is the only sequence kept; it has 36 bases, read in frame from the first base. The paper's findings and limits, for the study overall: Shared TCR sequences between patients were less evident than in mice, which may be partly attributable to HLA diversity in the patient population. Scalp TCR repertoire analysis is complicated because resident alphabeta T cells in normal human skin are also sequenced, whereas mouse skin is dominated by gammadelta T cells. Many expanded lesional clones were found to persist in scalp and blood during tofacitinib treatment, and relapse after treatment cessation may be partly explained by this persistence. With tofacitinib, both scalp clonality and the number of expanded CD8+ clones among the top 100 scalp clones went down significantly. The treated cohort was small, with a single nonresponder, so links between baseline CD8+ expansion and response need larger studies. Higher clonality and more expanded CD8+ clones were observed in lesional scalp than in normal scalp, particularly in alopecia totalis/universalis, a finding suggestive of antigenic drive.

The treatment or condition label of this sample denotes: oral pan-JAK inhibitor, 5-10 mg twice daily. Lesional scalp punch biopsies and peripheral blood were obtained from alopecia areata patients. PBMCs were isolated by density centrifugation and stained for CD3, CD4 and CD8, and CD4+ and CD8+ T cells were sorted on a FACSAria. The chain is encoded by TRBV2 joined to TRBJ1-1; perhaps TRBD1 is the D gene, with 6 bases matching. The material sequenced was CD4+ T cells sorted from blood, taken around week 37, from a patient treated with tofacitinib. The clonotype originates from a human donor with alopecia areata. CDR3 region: CASAAESGAAFF. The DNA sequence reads TGTGCGAGCGCCGCGGAGTCGGGGGCAGCTTTCTTT. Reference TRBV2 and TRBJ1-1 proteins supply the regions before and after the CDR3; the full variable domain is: EPEVTQTPSHQVTQMGQEVILRCVPISNHLYFYWYRQILGQKVEFLVSFYNNEISEKSEIFDDQFSVERPDGSNFTLKIRSTKLEDSAMYFCASAAESGAAFFGQGTRLTVV.